This entry concerns a single T cell receptor beta chain. Its antigen is still unknown. This sample is drawn from a study of beta chain features in type 1 diabetes. Overall study results and limits: Within patients, naive, central memory and Treg TCRB repertoires seemed more similar than within healthy donors. People with Type 1 diabetes carried modestly yet significantly shorter TCRB CDR3s in all four CD4+ subsets. More deletions and fewer insertions at VDJ junctions were found in patients with type 1 diabetes.

V gave up 3 bases and J gave up 4 bases, with 16 bases separating them. Germline-derived CDR1 and CDR2 are SGDLS and YYNGEE. This CDR3 region has 15 residues. Reverse transcribing all isolated RNA meant expressed TCRB transcripts were sequenced. TCRdb's copy holds only in-frame clones and misses some; the assay was immunoSEQ multiplex PCR. In the table there are about 130,000 clones, about 9.2% of which are singletons. Sorted populations were all over 95% pure. This clonotype was sampled from a man aged 18 to 35 in good health. Sequenced sample: central memory CD4+ T cells from blood. The chain joins TRBV9 to TRBJ2-5, with D possibly being TRBD2 (7 bases). This CDR3 is CASSGALGGRETQYF. DNA of the CDR3: TGTGCCAGCAGCGGAGCCCTGGGGGGGCGAGAGACCCAGTACTTC.